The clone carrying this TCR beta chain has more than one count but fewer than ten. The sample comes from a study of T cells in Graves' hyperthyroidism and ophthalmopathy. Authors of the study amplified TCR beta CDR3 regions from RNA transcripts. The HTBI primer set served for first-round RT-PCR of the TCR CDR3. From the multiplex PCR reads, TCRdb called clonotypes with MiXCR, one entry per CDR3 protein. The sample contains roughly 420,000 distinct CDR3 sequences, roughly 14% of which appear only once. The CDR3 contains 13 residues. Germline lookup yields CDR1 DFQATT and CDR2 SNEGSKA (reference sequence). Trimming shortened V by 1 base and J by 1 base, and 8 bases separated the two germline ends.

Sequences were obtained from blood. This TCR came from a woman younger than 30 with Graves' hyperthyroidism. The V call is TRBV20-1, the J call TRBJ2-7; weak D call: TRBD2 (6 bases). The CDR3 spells CSARGAGSYEQYF. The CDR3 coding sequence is TGCAGTGCTAGAGGGGCGGGGTCCTACGAGCAGTACTTC.